Listed here are 10 T cell receptor beta chains from one sample, sequenced in a study of T cell repertoires in cytomegalovirus infection. MiXCR, run by TCRdb on the reads, gives a single entry per CDR3 protein. The sample contains under 800,000 distinct CDR3 sequences, approximately 24% of which appear only once. The source material was CD8+ T cells from PBMCs. The receptors were sampled from a human donor in good health (CMV status not recorded). Some clones in this sample may be carry-over from other donors' samples.

This clonotype was detected a few times. V gene TRBV4-1 combines with J gene TRBJ1-2, with D unclear. Trimming stripped 3 bases from V and 4 bases from J, with 9 bases between. The CDR3 totals 13 residues. Germline values: CDR1 MGHRA, CDR2 YSYEKL. Here the CDR3 reads CASSQAGTYGYTF. CDR3 nucleotide sequence: TGCGCCAGCAGCCAGGCGGGAACCTATGGCTACACCTTC.

This clonotype was counted a few times. The chain has TRBV6-6 and TRBJ2-7; D might be TRBD2 (6 bases). The CDR3 is 13 amino acids. V shed 5 bases and J shed 5 bases, with 13 bases lying between them. Germline values: CDR1 MNHNY, CDR2 SVGAGI (reference sequence). The CDR3 protein is CASSTGTVDEQYV. CDR3 nucleotide sequence: TGTGCCAGCAGTACCGGGACTGTCGACGAGCAGTACGTC.

This clonotype was detected many times. This chain connects TRBV7-6 to TRBJ1-1; no clear D. CDR1 and CDR2 (germline): SGHVS, FNYEAQ. The V and J ends lost 2 bases and 1 base respectively, with 11 bases between them. The CDR3 has 15 amino acids. The CDR3, as DNA: TGTGCCAGCAGCTTATCTGACGGCCGGAACACTGAAGCTTTCTTT. Residues: CASSLSDGRNTEAFF. Drawing the rest from reference TRBV7-6 and TRBJ1-1, the complete variable domain is GAGVSQSPRYKVTKRGQDVALRCDPISGHVSLYWYRQALGQGPEFLTYFNYEAQQDKSGLPNDRFSAERPEGSISTLTIQRTEQRDSAMYRCASSLSDGRNTEAFFGQGTRLTVV.

The V call is TRBV10-3, the J call TRBJ1-1; D possibly corresponds to TRBD1 (6 bases). The CDR3 has 13 amino acids. The germline gives CDR1 ENHRY, CDR2 SYGVKD. V was clipped by 7 bases and J by 8 bases, with 17 bases between them. In DNA, the CDR3 is TGTGCCATCAACCTCGAGATAGGGACAGAAGCTTTCTTT. Translated: CAINLEIGTEAFF.

This sequence joins TRBV7-6 and TRBJ2-1; possible D gene TRBD2, 7 bases. The germline gives CDR1 SGHVS, CDR2 FNYEAQ. The V gene lost 1 base and the J gene lost 9 bases, with 16 bases spanning the gap. The CDR3 length is 15 residues. The chain's CDR3 is CASSLGRGGVIEQFF. CDR3 nucleotide sequence: TGTGCCAGCAGCTTAGGGCGCGGGGGCGTGATTGAGCAGTTCTTC.

A few counts support this clonotype. The V and J genes are TRBV7-6 and TRBJ1-5; a weak D match, TRBD1 (5 bases). The length of the CDR3 is 17 residues. V was cut by 4 bases and J by 3 bases, with 19 bases left in between. CDR1 SGHVS and CDR2 FNYEAQ come from the germline V gene. Here the CDR3 DNA reads TGTGCCAGCAGCTCGCCCCTTATAGGGGTTGACAATCAGCCCCAGCATTTT. It codes for CASSSPLIGVDNQPQHF.

For this clonotype: A clone one base away is much larger, so this may be a read error. The chain links TRBV7-6 to TRBJ1-1; D unclear. CDR3 length: 15 residues. Looked up from germline, CDR1 is SGHVS and CDR2 is FNYEAQ. The CDR3 DNA reads as TGTGCCAACAGCTTACGAGGCGAAAGTGTCACTGAAGCTTTCTTT. This encodes CANSLRGESVTEAFF.

This chain connects TRBV6-6 to TRBJ2-7; D ambiguous. This CDR3 is 13 amino acids long. The germline CDR1 and CDR2 sequences are MNHNY and SVGAGI (reference sequence). Trimming took off 2 bases at V and 2 bases at J, with 7 bases between the two ends. The CDR3 region has the DNA TGTGCCAGCAGTTACGAGAGCCCCTACGAGCAGTACTTC. Protein sequence: CASSYESPYEQYF.

DNA of the CDR3: TGTGCCAGCAGTCCTAGCGGGGGGGTAGCAGATACGCAGTATTTT. This gives the protein CASSPSGGVADTQYF. This chain links TRBV28 with TRBJ2-3; 12 nucleotides match TRBD2. CDR1 and CDR2 (germline): MDHEN, SYDVKM. The CDR3 consists of 15 residues. After removal of 5 bases from V and 4 bases from J, the junction contained 4 bases not matched to a gene.

This rearrangement joins TRBV9 to TRBJ1-3; D remains ambiguous. The CDR3 covers 15 residues. Germline V gene data show CDR1 as SGDLS and CDR2 as YYNGEE. V lost 4 bases and J 0 bases, leaving 11 bases between the germline ends. DNA of the CDR3: TGTGCCAGCAGCCCCGGGATAAACTCTGGAAACACCATATATTTT. Encoded protein: CASSPGINSGNTIYF.